A single sample gave rise to the 31 T cell receptor beta chains below, sequenced in a study of CDR3 diversity in severe acne. Each CDR3 protein gets one entry after TCRdb re-called the PCR reads with MiXCR. Of over 70,000 distinct CDR3 sequences detected, around 49% appear once; the ten largest clones hold approximately 15%. The sample taken for sequencing was blood. The source is a male donor in good health, without acne.

With regard to this clonotype: Sequence at one end of the junction differs from germline and may be a read error. The J gene is TRBJ2-7, the V gene TRBV12-3 or TRBV12-4; the match to TRBD2 covers 14 bases. The CDR3 is 17 amino acids. The CDR3 DNA is TGTGCCGGCAGTTCCAAGCGACTAGCGGGAGGGCCTAGGGAGCAGTACTTC. Its translation is CAGSSKRLAGGPREQYF.

This chain links TRBV5-1 with TRBJ1-5; tentatively, D is TRBD1 (5 bases). The CDR3 sequence is 15 residues long. The ends were cut back, 0 bases at V and 4 bases at J, with 11 bases in the middle. Germline V gene sequence: CDR1 SGHRS, CDR2 YFSETQ. The DNA for the CDR3 is TGCGCCAGCAGCTTGGGGGGCAGGGCGAATCAGCCCCAGCATTTT. Translation gives CASSLGGRANQPQHF.

As concerns this clonotype: One base away lies a much larger clone, so this may be a sequencing read error. The V gene is TRBV6-1, the J gene TRBJ2-5; a weak D match, TRBD2 (7 bases). Germline CDR1 MNHNS, CDR2 SASEGT. The CDR3 extends over 16 amino acids. DNA of the CDR3: TGTGCCAGCGGTGAAAATATAGGCGGGGGCGGAGAGACCCAGTACTTC. Protein: CASGENIGGGGETQYF.

Many counts were recorded for this clonotype. The chain joins TRBV12-3 or TRBV12-4 to TRBJ2-7; TRBD2 is a possible D gene (7 bases). The CDR3 covers 17 residues. V lost 5 bases and J 7 bases, leaving 27 bases between the germline ends. Here the CDR3 reads CASSPARDGPKGGEQYF. DNA for the CDR3: TGTGCCAGCAGTCCGGCCCGGGACGGGCCGAAGGGGGGGGAGCAGTACTTC.

V usage is TRBV20-1 and J usage is TRBJ2-7; 9 bases are shared with TRBD2. J gave up 3 bases and V 6 bases, and 12 bases lay outside the gene matches. The CDR3 has 15 residues. Germline CDR1 is DFQATT and CDR2 is SNEGSKA (reference sequence). Here the CDR3 DNA reads TGCAGTGCCCCGAACCGTGCTAGCGGGAACTACGAGCAGTACTTC. Protein product: CSAPNRASGNYEQYF.

The chain couples TRBV5-1 to TRBJ2-7; D perhaps matches TRBD2 (5 bases). V was cut by 1 base and J by 2 bases, with 13 bases left in between. The CDR3 runs to 15 residues. Germline loops: CDR1 SGHRS, CDR2 YFSETQ. CDR3 sequence (DNA): TGCGCCAGCAGCTTGCTTATCGGGGTTGCCTACGAGCAGTACTTC. This gives the protein CASSLLIGVAYEQYF.

The chain recombines TRBV5-1 with TRBJ2-2; D not certain. The CDR3 covers 16 residues. Per the germline V gene, CDR1 is SGHRS and CDR2 is YFSETQ. Trimming stripped 4 bases from V and 0 bases from J, with 13 bases between. The CDR3 loop is CASSLQFGTNTGELFF. CDR3 coding DNA: TGCGCCAGCAGCCTCCAATTTGGAACGAACACCGGGGAGCTGTTTTTT. The full variable domain, completed using reference TRBV5-1 and TRBJ2-2, is KAGVTQTPRYLIKTRGQQVTLSCSPISGHRSVSWYQQTPGQGLQFLFEYFSETQRNKGNFPGRFSGRQFSNSRSEMNVSTLELGDSALYLCASSLQFGTNTGELFFGEGSRLTVL.

In regard to this clonotype: A much larger clone differs by one base, so this may be a read error. The CDR3 nucleotides read TGTGCCAGCAGCACAGGCTGGACTAGCAGTTCCTACGTGCAGTACTTC. Its translation is CASSTGWTSSSYVQYF. The chain couples TRBV7-9 to TRBJ2-7; 8 nucleotides line up with TRBD2. The CDR3 totals 16 residues. CDR1 and CDR2 (germline): SEHNR, FQNEAQ (reference sequence).

This chain joins TRBV20-1 and TRBJ2-1; 11 bases align to TRBD2. V lost 4 bases to trimming and J lost 5 bases; unmatched junction nucleotides: 10. From germline, CDR1 is DFQATT and CDR2 SNEGSKA (reference sequence). The CDR3 spans 16 residues. The CDR3 sequence is CSATSGRNTINNEQFF. CDR3 in DNA: TGCAGTGCTACTAGCGGGAGGAACACCATAAACAATGAGCAGTTCTTC.

The CDR3 DNA reads as TGTGCCACCAGTGTCGCTAGCGGGAGAGTCAATGAGCAGTTCTTC. This translates into CATSVASGRVNEQFF. The V gene is TRBV24-1, the J gene TRBJ2-7; 10 nucleotides line up with TRBD2. Gene TRBJ2-1 matches the end of the DNA better, so the J call may be wrong. The CDR3 has 15 residues. Germline V gene sequence: CDR1 KGHDR, CDR2 SFDVKD.

Comment on this clonotype: At one of its ends the junction is not consistent with the germline gene, which may arise from a read error. The rearrangement joins TRBV7-8 to TRBJ1-5; 11 bases line up with TRBD1. This CDR3 contains 19 residues. Germline loops: CDR1 SGHVS, CDR2 FQNEAQ. Here the CDR3 DNA reads TGTGCCAGCGGCACAATCCGGGACAGGGGGTCGAGGAGCAATCAGCCCCAACATTTT. It encodes CASGTIRDRGSRSNQPQHF.

As for this clonotype: The conserved phenylalanine or tryptophan normally closing the CDR3 is absent here, so this likely arose from a read error. This chain uses TRBV20-1 with TRBJ2-2, with D possibly being TRBD2 (6 bases). From germline, CDR1 is DFQATT and CDR2 SNEGSKA (reference sequence). The CDR3 runs to 16 residues. CDR3 sequence (DNA): TGCAGTGCTAGGAATCCTAGCGCGAGGAACACCGGGGGGCTGTTTTCT. Amino acid sequence: CSARNPSARNTGGLFS.

This chain uses TRBV11-3 with TRBJ1-5, with a tentative D call TRBD1 (5 bases). CDR3 size: 16 residues. V lost 5 bases and J lost 2, with 16 bases in between. Looked up from germline, CDR1 is SGHNT and CDR2 is YENEEA. The CDR3 protein is CASSANAGPGNQPQHF. The CDR3, as DNA: TGTGCCAGCAGCGCGAACGCGGGACCGGGCAATCAGCCCCAGCATTTT.

In its sample, this clonotype ranks as medium-sized (0.01 to 0.1%). This chain connects TRBV7-8 to TRBJ2-3, with D perhaps TRBD1 (6 bases). CDR1 is SGHVS and CDR2 is FQNEAQ in the germline V gene. V was cut by 5 bases and J by 4 bases, with 10 bases left in between. The length of the CDR3 is 13 residues. The CDR3 is CASSHRVPDTQYF. The DNA for the CDR3 is TGTGCCAGCAGCCACAGGGTCCCAGATACGCAGTATTTT. Complete variable domain (other parts from reference TRBV7-8 and TRBJ2-3): GAGVSQSPRYKVAKRGQDVALRCDPISGHVSLFWYQQALGQGPEFLTYFQNEAQLDKSGLPSDRFFAERPEGSVSTLKIQRTQQEDSAVYLCASSHRVPDTQYFGPGTRLTVL.

With regard to this clonotype: Since a much larger clone is just one base distant, this may be a read error. The chain has TRBV9 and TRBJ2-3, with 12 bases matching TRBD1. The CDR3 is made up of 14 amino acids. CDR1 and CDR2 from the germline V gene are SGDLS and YYNGEE. V dropped 3 bases and J dropped 8; count of bases not matched to a gene: 4. CDR3 loop: CASSAGQGAGTQYF. In DNA form, the CDR3 reads TGTGCCAGCAGCGCGGGACAGGGGGCAGGTACGCAGTATTTT.

The chain is built from TRBV20-1 and TRBJ2-7; D tentatively fits TRBD1 or TRBD2 (5 bases each). Germline CDR1 DFQATT, CDR2 SNEGSKA (reference sequence). The CDR3 spans 15 residues. Deletions cut 0 bases from V and 7 bases from J, with 19 bases between. In DNA form, the CDR3 reads TGCAGTGCTAGAGAACCATCGGGGACGAGTTTTGAGCAGTACTTC. Amino acids: CSAREPSGTSFEQYF.

The chain links TRBV5-5 to TRBJ2-7, with a weak D call TRBD1 (5 bases). Germline lookup yields CDR1 SGHKS and CDR2 YYEKEE (reference sequence). Trimming cost V 0 bases and J 3 bases, with 10 bases left between them. The CDR3 runs 14 residues. CDR3 nucleotides: TGTGCCAGCAGCTTGGGACAGAGCAACTACGAGCAGTACTTC. It encodes CASSLGQSNYEQYF.

The J gene is TRBJ1-2, the V gene TRBV6-5; no definite D call. Germline V gene sequence: CDR1 MNHEY, CDR2 SVGAGI. V lost 6 bases, J lost 0 bases, and 11 bases lay in between. The CDR3 is 14 amino acids. DNA of the CDR3: TGTGCCAGCAGGGGCATGACGGCTAACTATGGCTACACCTTC. This sequence encodes CASRGMTANYGYTF.

This chain connects TRBV9 to TRBJ2-7; 8 bases are shared with TRBD1. The germline CDR1 and CDR2 sequences are SGDLS and YYNGEE. The trim removed 6 bases at V and 3 bases at J, leaving 5 bases unmatched. The CDR3 loop spans 13 amino acids. The CDR3 DNA follows: TGTGCCAGCACGGGACAGGATTACTACGAGCAGTACTTC. It encodes CASTGQDYYEQYF.

This clonotype was detected ten times or more. The chain couples TRBV6-5 to TRBJ1-6, with D perhaps TRBD1 (6 bases). Per the germline V gene, CDR1 is MNHEY and CDR2 is SVGAGI. The V end lost 0 bases, the J end lost 8 bases, and 14 bases lay between the germline ends. This CDR3 has 16 amino acids. The chain's CDR3 is CASSYSKGTRYSPLHF. In nucleotides, the CDR3 is TGTGCCAGCAGTTACTCGAAGGGGACACGTTATTCACCCCTCCACTTT.

Remarks on this clonotype: The CDR3 does not close with the conserved phenylalanine or tryptophan, likely indicating a read error. This chain connects TRBV5-1 to TRBJ2-1; 9 bases are a match to TRBD2. There are 16 residues in the CDR3. Germline loops: CDR1 SGHRS, CDR2 YFSETQ. V shed 7 bases and J 0 bases; nucleotides not matched to a gene: 8. CDR3 sequence (DNA): TGCGCCAGCCGTGCGGGGGGGACCAGCTCCTACAATGAGCAGTTCAGA. Its translation is CASRAGGTSSYNEQFR.

A word on this clonotype: A read error may account for a junction end that differs from germline. The V and J genes are TRBV29-1 and TRBJ2-7; D call uncertain. Germline CDR1 and CDR2: SQVTM and ANQGSEA. This CDR3 region has 11 residues. For the CDR3, the DNA is TGTGCCTGGAGTGTACACTACGAGCAGTACTTC. Protein product: CAWSVHYEQYF.

This clonotype is medium-sized in the sample. The chain couples TRBV20-1 to TRBJ2-7, with D possibly matching TRBD2 (5 bases). The V gene lost 3 bases and the J gene lost 7 bases, with 13 bases spanning the gap. The CDR3 sequence is 12 residues long. Per the germline V gene, CDR1 is DFQATT and CDR2 is SNEGSKA (reference sequence). The CDR3 region has the DNA TGCAGTGCTAGGGACTGGATATGGGAGCAGTACTTC. The encoded protein is CSARDWIWEQYF.

As regards this clonotype: No DNA is shown, since the ends of the CDR3 on it are uncertain; the CDR3 is the one TCRdb lists. The chain has TRBV13 and TRBJ2-3; no check of the table's D call, TRBD2, against the DNA was made. A total of 23 residues make up the CDR3, ends included. CDR1 PRHDT and CDR2 FYEKMQ come from the germline V gene (reference sequence). The chain's CDR3 is CASSFYICSAPNRASGSTDTQYF.

This chain links TRBV20-1 with TRBJ2-2; 8 nucleotides align to TRBD2. The CDR3 is made up of 13 amino acids. V gave up 5 bases and J gave up 7 bases; unmatched junction bases: 6. Germline V lookup: CDR1 DFQATT, CDR2 SNEGSKA (reference sequence). As DNA, the CDR3 is TGCAGTGCTTCCGCCGGGACTAGCGGGGAGCTGTTTTTT. Protein product: CSASAGTSGELFF.

The chain links TRBV20-1 to TRBJ1-6; D unresolved. V dropped 7 bases and J dropped 13 bases, with 23 bases sitting between them. Germline CDR1 is DFQATT and CDR2 is SNEGSKA (reference sequence). The CDR3 has 14 amino acids. For the CDR3, the DNA is TGCAGTGTCCGAGGGCAGGTCAGCAATCAGCCCCTCCACTTT. Amino acids: CSVRGQVSNQPLHF.

Many counts were recorded for this clonotype. The genes are TRBV10-3 and TRBJ2-2; D possibly corresponds to TRBD1 (6 bases). Per the germline V gene, CDR1 is ENHRY and CDR2 is SYGVKD. V lost 5 bases and J 0 bases, leaving 10 bases between the germline ends. The CDR3 is made up of 15 amino acids. The CDR3 DNA sequence: TGTGCCATCAGTACAGGGATTACGAACACCGGGGAGCTGTTTTTT. Its protein is CAISTGITNTGELFF.

This clonotype was seen many times. The chain links TRBV6-1 to TRBJ2-7, with D unclear. V was pared by 6 bases and J by 1 base, with 10 bases between. The CDR3 totals 13 residues. Germline CDR1 MNHNS, CDR2 SASEGT. CDR3 region: CASSRPPSYEQYF. The CDR3 coding sequence is TGTGCCAGCAGCCGACCGCCTTCCTACGAGCAGTACTTC.

This clonotype was counted only a few times. J is TRBJ1-5 and V is TRBV10-3; D is unresolved. V was cut by 2 bases and J by 4 bases, with 3 bases left in between. The CDR3 is 12 residues long. Germline loops: CDR1 ENHRY, CDR2 SYGVKD. In nucleotides, the CDR3 is TGTGCCATCAGTGAGAGTAATCAGCCCCAGCATTTT. Its translation: CAISESNQPQHF.

On this clonotype itself: Compared with germline, one end of the junction differs, possibly owing to a read error. The CDR3 nucleotides read TGCGCCAGCAGCCCTCGACTGGAGGGGGGCCAAGATACGCAGTATTTT. Its protein product is CASSPRLEGGQDTQYF. The chain employs TRBV7-3 and TRBJ2-3; possibly TRBD1 or TRBD2 for D (6 bases each). The CDR3 has 16 amino acids. In germline, CDR1 is SGHTA, CDR2 FQGTGA.

The sample holds one count of this clonotype. This sequence joins TRBV12-3 or TRBV12-4 and TRBJ2-7; TRBD2 agrees at 11 bases. Unmatched junction bases numbered 3, after V lost 3 bases and J lost 2 bases. This CDR3 region has 15 residues. The CDR3 loop reads CASSLGLAVPYEQYF. CDR3 sequence (DNA): TGTGCCAGCAGTTTGGGACTAGCGGTCCCCTACGAGCAGTACTTC.